These 32 T cell receptor beta chains originate from one sample sequenced in a study of Graves' ophthalmopathy and Graves' hyperthyroidism. Amplification targeted the TCR beta CDR3 regions, with RNA transcripts as the source material. Second-round multiplex PCR followed a first-round RT-PCR using HTBI primers. Each CDR3 protein gets one entry after TCRdb re-called the multiplex PCR reads with MiXCR. The sample records over 500,000 distinct CDR3 sequences, 20% to 25% being singletons. Sequences were obtained from peripheral blood. These TCRs come from a woman aged 18-29 years with stable Graves' hyperthyroidism. Some clones in this sample may be carry-over from other donors' samples.

This chain joins TRBV20-1 and TRBJ2-5, with TRBD1 as a possible D gene (7 bases). Germline V gene data show CDR1 as DFQATT and CDR2 as SNEGSKA (reference sequence). The V gene lost 0 bases and the J gene lost 4 bases, with 12 bases spanning the gap. The CDR3 contains 14 residues. Here the CDR3 DNA reads TGCAGTGCTAGAGAAGGGGGGACAGCAGAGACCCAGTACTTC. It codes for CSAREGGTAETQYF.

This clonotype has ten or more counts. V is TRBV27 and J is TRBJ2-2; D tentatively reads TRBD1 or TRBD2 (5 bases each). The V and J ends lost 1 base and 5 bases respectively, with 17 bases between them. Per the germline V gene, CDR1 is MNHEY and CDR2 is SMNVEV (reference sequence). The CDR3 runs to 17 residues. The CDR3 spells CASSLLVGLAGTGELFF. DNA for the CDR3: TGTGCCAGCAGTTTATTAGTCGGGCTAGCAGGGACCGGGGAGCTGTTTTTT.

This clonotype was found many times. The chain couples TRBV29-1 to TRBJ2-5; no firm D call. The length of the CDR3 is 12 residues. Trimming pared 4 bases from V and 5 bases from J, leaving 11 bases between. Germline CDR1 is SQVTM and CDR2 is ANQGSEA. In DNA, the CDR3 is TGCAGCGTTGCCCCGCCCGGGGAGACCCAGTACTTC. It yields the protein CSVAPPGETQYF. The full variable domain, completed using reference TRBV29-1 and TRBJ2-5, is SAVISQKPSRDICQRGTSLTIQCQVDSQVTMMFWYRQQPGQSLTLIATANQGSEATYESGFVIDKFPISRPNLTFSTLTVSNMSPEDSSIYLCSVAPPGETQYFGPGTRLLVL.

The genes are TRBV6-1 and TRBJ2-7; D might be TRBD2 (5 bases). Germline CDR1 MNHNS, CDR2 SASEGT. The CDR3 runs to 11 residues. V lost 5 bases to trimming and J lost 9 bases, with 11 bases between them. The CDR3: CASSLRRGQYF. The CDR3 DNA follows: TGTGCCAGCAGTCTCCGACGGGGGCAGTACTTC.

In its sample, this clonotype was seen many times. The genes are TRBV19 and TRBJ1-5; no clear D. CDR3 length equals 15 residues. Germline V gives CDR1 LNHDA, CDR2 SQIVND (reference sequence). Trimming stripped 4 bases from V and 0 bases from J, with 10 bases between. CDR3 protein: CASSKEGNSNQPQHF. The CDR3, as DNA: TGTGCCAGTAGTAAGGAAGGGAATAGCAATCAGCCCCAGCATTTT.

In its sample, this clonotype was seen many times. The chain has TRBV5-1 and TRBJ2-2; D possibly corresponds to TRBD2 (5 bases). Germline CDR1 and CDR2: SGHRS and YFSETQ. V gave up 4 bases and J gave up 4 bases, with 14 bases separating them. The CDR3 runs 15 residues. The CDR3 nucleotides read TGCGCCAGCAGCCCCCTGGCAGGAGGCACCGGGGAGCTGTTTTTT. Residues: CASSPLAGGTGELFF.

This clonotype was counted ten times or more. The chain uses TRBV9 and TRBJ2-2; D not certain. The CDR3 extends over 13 amino acids. The ends were cut back, 2 bases at V and 7 bases at J, with 9 bases in the middle. Germline CDR1 reads SGDLS; CDR2 reads YYNGEE. CDR3 sequence reads: CASSVAESGELFF. CDR3 sequence (DNA): TGTGCCAGCAGCGTGGCTGAGAGCGGGGAGCTGTTTTTT.

This clonotype was picked up many times. The chain is built from TRBV10-3 and TRBJ2-5; the D gene is possibly TRBD1 (7 bases). The germline CDR1 and CDR2 sequences are ENHRY and SYGVKD. V was cut by 8 bases and J by 5 bases, with 12 bases left in between. There are 12 residues in the CDR3. CDR3 sequence: CAIGGGGETQYF. The CDR3 DNA is TGTGCCATCGGAGGGGGCGGGGAGACCCAGTACTTC.

This rearrangement joins TRBV27 to TRBJ1-1, with 8 bases lining up with TRBD1. The CDR3 totals 18 residues. In germline, CDR1 is MNHEY, CDR2 SMNVEV (reference sequence). V shed 7 bases, J shed 4 bases, and the junction held 20 bases outside the gene matches. The CDR3 bases are TGTGCCAGCAACCCTCAATCAACAGGGGGGGGGGTCGGCACTGAAGCTTTCTTT. This sequence encodes CASNPQSTGGGVGTEAFF.

The chain recombines TRBV15 with TRBJ2-7; the D call may be TRBD1 or TRBD2 (5 bases each). In germline, CDR1 is LNHNV, CDR2 YYDKDF (reference sequence). This CDR3 spans 16 amino acids. V was shortened by 0 bases and J by 6 bases, with 18 bases between the two germline ends. CDR3 coding DNA: TGTGCCACCAGCAGAGATCTGACTACTCTTGGGGGCGAGCAGTACTTC. Encoded protein: CATSRDLTTLGGEQYF.

The genes are TRBV12-3 or TRBV12-4 and TRBJ2-7; D is unresolved. V lost 6 bases, J lost 5 bases, and 11 bases lay in between. The length of the CDR3 is 12 residues. The chain's CDR3 is CASSPDTNEQYF. CDR3 nucleotide sequence: TGTGCCAGCAGCCCAGACACCAACGAGCAGTACTTC.

This clonotype was counted a few times. The chain uses TRBV9 and TRBJ1-1; D is ambiguous. This CDR3 has 15 amino acids. From germline, CDR1 is SGDLS and CDR2 YYNGEE. V dropped 4 bases and J dropped 6 bases, with 19 bases sitting between them. The CDR3 loop is CASSPKSSRSPEAFF. The CDR3 coding sequence is TGTGCCAGCAGCCCAAAGAGCTCCAGGAGCCCTGAAGCTTTCTTT.

This clonotype has more than one count but fewer than ten. The chain links TRBV12-3 or TRBV12-4 to TRBJ1-5; no reliable D call. The germline V and J ends were trimmed by 3 bases and 0 bases, with 9 bases remaining between them. This CDR3 has 15 amino acids. The CDR3 protein is CASSLLSHSNQPQHF. Written as DNA, the CDR3 is TGTGCCAGCAGTTTGTTGAGTCATAGCAATCAGCCCCAGCATTTT.

Only a few counts were recorded for this clonotype. This chain uses TRBV9 with TRBJ2-5, with D uncertain. The germline V gene has CDR1 SGDLS and CDR2 YYNGEE. V was cut by 4 bases and J by 5 bases, with 18 bases left in between. The CDR3 spans 15 residues. In nucleotides, the CDR3 is TGTGCCAGCAGCCCCCTGGCCCAGCTATTGGAGACCCAGTACTTC. Amino acid sequence: CASSPLAQLLETQYF.

This clonotype was counted once. The genes are TRBV12-3 or TRBV12-4 and TRBJ2-5; D is uncertain. Trimming removed 4 bases at V and 6 bases at J, with 9 bases between. The CDR3 length is 12 residues. The CDR3 DNA follows: TGTGCCAGCAGTTGGGGTGGGAAGACCCAGTACTTC. This encodes CASSWGGKTQYF.

Many counts were recorded for this clonotype. A much larger clone differs by one base, so this may be a read error. V and J are TRBV6-5 and TRBJ1-5; D gene ambiguous. The CDR3 covers 13 residues. Germline CDR1 MNHEY, CDR2 SVGAGI. CDR3 amino acids: CASNYGGNQPQHF. The DNA of the CDR3 is TGTGCCAGCAATTACGGTGGCAATCAGCCCCAGCATTTT.

On this clonotype: With a much larger clone just one base away, this may be a read error. The chain uses TRBV6-2 or TRBV6-3 and TRBJ2-4; perhaps TRBD1 as D (5 bases). Germline V gene sequence: CDR1 MNHEY, CDR2 SVGEGT. The CDR3 consists of 14 residues. This CDR3 reads CASSYSSAGNMQYF. CDR3 nucleotide sequence: TGTGCCAGCAGTTACTCGAGTGCAGGGAACATGCAGTACTTC.

The V and J genes are TRBV12-3 or TRBV12-4 and TRBJ1-1; TRBD1 aligns across 7 bases. V trimming: 6 bases; J trimming: 5 bases; junction bases outside the gene matches: 9. There are 14 residues in the CDR3. The CDR3, as DNA: TGTGCCAGCAGCCGGGACAGTAGACGGACTGAAGCTTTCTTT. This gives the protein CASSRDSRRTEAFF.

This clonotype came up many times. The chain employs TRBV6-1 and TRBJ2-5; the match to TRBD1 covers 7 bases. Trimming cost V 10 bases and J 4 bases; bases outside gene matches: 12. The CDR3 is made up of 14 amino acids. Germline V CDR1 and CDR2: MNHNS, SASEGT. CDR3 protein: CAIERQGLGETQYF. CDR3 DNA sequence: TGTGCCATCGAGAGACAGGGATTGGGAGAGACCCAGTACTTC.

This clonotype was seen repeatedly, ten times or more. The CDR3 loop is CAIRQGQQDTEAFF. The CDR3 region has the DNA TGTGCCATCAGGCAGGGACAGCAAGACACTGAAGCTTTCTTT. This chain connects TRBV10-3 to TRBJ1-1, with 7 nucleotides matching TRBD1. The CDR3 is 14 amino acids. Germline V gives CDR1 ENHRY, CDR2 SYGVKD. The junction had 7 bases not matched to a gene; V was cut back by 6 bases and J by 3 bases.

This clonotype was counted at least ten times. The rearrangement uses TRBV5-1 and TRBJ2-5, with 7 bases matching TRBD2. After removal of 5 bases from V and 0 bases from J, the junction contained 7 bases not matched to a gene. CDR1 is SGHRS and CDR2 is YFSETQ in the germline V gene. The CDR3 sequence is 15 residues long. DNA of the CDR3: TGCGCCAGCAGGGCCGGGGGACTAAACCAAGAGACCCAGTACTTC. As protein: CASRAGGLNQETQYF.

This clonotype was counted many times. The genes are TRBV12-3 or TRBV12-4 and TRBJ1-5, with TRBD1 as a possible D gene (5 bases). The CDR3 is 13 amino acids. The germline V and J ends were trimmed by 2 bases and 9 bases, with 11 bases remaining between them. CDR3 sequence (DNA): TGTGCCAGCAGTTTAAGCAGGGATGGGCCCCAGCATTTT. This sequence encodes CASSLSRDGPQHF.

V usage is TRBV13 and J usage is TRBJ1-2, with a weak D call TRBD1 (6 bases). The CDR3 has 16 amino acids. Germline lookup yields CDR1 PRHDT and CDR2 FYEKMQ (reference sequence). Trimming stripped 0 bases from V and 4 bases from J, with 15 bases between. CDR3 amino acids: CASSLGLEGGRYGYTF. As DNA, the CDR3 is TGTGCCAGCAGCTTAGGCTTGGAGGGGGGCCGCTATGGCTACACCTTC.

Ten or more counts support this clonotype. As DNA, the CDR3 is TGTGCCAGCAGTCATTTACCGGGACAGGGTTCGGATCAGCCCCAGCATTTT. Encoded protein: CASSHLPGQGSDQPQHF. The chain uses TRBV28 and TRBJ1-5, with 9 bases aligning to TRBD1. CDR3 length: 17 residues. V was clipped by 5 bases and J by 5 bases; unmatched bases: 13. The germline CDR1 and CDR2 sequences are MDHEN and SYDVKM.

This clonotype was observed at least ten times. This rearrangement joins TRBV6-1 to TRBJ1-1; weak D call: TRBD1 (6 bases). Germline assignment: CDR1 MNHNS and CDR2 SASEGT. V was trimmed by 1 base and J by 2 bases, leaving 11 bases between them. The CDR3 spans 15 residues. The CDR3 loop reads CASSEVEGVNTEAFF. CDR3 DNA: TGTGCCAGCAGTGAAGTTGAGGGGGTAAACACTGAAGCTTTCTTT.

This clonotype was picked up many times. This rearrangement joins TRBV28 to TRBJ1-5, with 7 bases matching TRBD1. The germline V gene has CDR1 MDHEN and CDR2 SYDVKM. This CDR3 spans 17 amino acids. After removal of 2 bases from V and 6 bases from J, the junction contained 13 bases not matched to a gene. The chain's CDR3 is CASSLTVGPGGIQPQHF. Here the CDR3 DNA reads TGTGCCAGCAGTTTAACCGTCGGGCCAGGGGGAATTCAGCCCCAGCATTTT.

This clonotype was counted ten times or more. The chain couples TRBV6-5 to TRBJ1-6; TRBD1 might be the D (5 bases). This CDR3 has 16 residues. Per germline, CDR1 MNHEY and CDR2 SVGAGI. Trimming cost V 3 bases and J 3 bases, with 12 bases left between them. This CDR3 is CASSYWGFDYNSPLHF. The CDR3 DNA reads as TGTGCCAGCAGTTATTGGGGGTTTGACTATAATTCACCCCTCCACTTT.

This clonotype was found many times. The CDR3 is CASSKQGAYSPLHF. CDR3 bases: TGTGCCAGCAGCAAACAGGGGGCGTATTCACCCCTCCACTTT. The chain uses TRBV13 and TRBJ1-6, with 9 bases fitting TRBD1. Germline CDR1 PRHDT, CDR2 FYEKMQ (reference sequence). The CDR3 has 14 residues. The trim removed 5 bases at V and 8 bases at J, leaving 4 bases unmatched.

Ten or more counts support this clonotype. The rearrangement uses TRBV3-1 and TRBJ1-3; possible D gene TRBD1, 6 bases. Trimming pared 4 bases from V and 3 bases from J, leaving 7 bases between. Looked up from germline, CDR1 is LGHDT and CDR2 is YNNKEL (reference sequence). This CDR3 has 13 residues. The CDR3: CASSPQGGNTIYF. CDR3 coding DNA: TGTGCCAGCAGCCCACAGGGTGGAAACACCATATATTTT.

The chain links TRBV2 to TRBJ2-2; unclear D gene. The CDR3 is 14 residues long. Trimming took off 7 bases at V and 6 bases at J, with 15 bases between the two ends. CDR1 and CDR2 from the germline V gene are SNHLY and FYNNEI. CDR3 sequence reads: CASTSSDGAGELFF. The CDR3 DNA sequence: TGTGCCAGCACCTCCTCGGACGGTGCCGGGGAGCTGTTTTTT.

This clonotype was observed many times. The V gene is TRBV5-1, the J gene TRBJ1-1; no definite D call. The V gene's germline CDR1 is SGHRS and CDR2 YFSETQ. Trimming took 2 bases from V and 1 from J, leaving 9 bases between them. CDR3 length equals 14 residues. The CDR3 sequence is CASSFFRGNTEAFF. CDR3 DNA: TGCGCCAGCAGCTTCTTTCGAGGGAACACTGAAGCTTTCTTT. Full variable domain (outside the CDR3, taken from reference TRBV5-1 and TRBJ1-1): KAGVTQTPRYLIKTRGQQVTLSCSPISGHRSVSWYQQTPGQGLQFLFEYFSETQRNKGNFPGRFSGRQFSNSRSEMNVSTLELGDSALYLCASSFFRGNTEAFFGQGTRLTVV.

This clonotype was detected only a few times. This sequence may be a read error, since a much larger clone differs from it by one base. The chain joins TRBV30 to TRBJ1-1, with D possibly matching TRBD1 (5 bases). From germline, CDR1 is GTSNPN and CDR2 SVGIG (reference sequence). The CDR3 consists of 18 residues. In DNA, the CDR3 is TGTGCCTGGAGTGGGACACATACAGGTTTACTTATGAACACTGAAGCTTGCTTT. Protein sequence: CAWSGTHTGLLMNTEACF.